The sequence of this T cell receptor (beta chain) was determined in a study of blood T cell repertoires in COVID-19. This CDR3 is 16 amino acids long. Germline V gives CDR1 SGHDT, CDR2 YYEEEE. V lost 4 bases and J lost 5; bases outside the gene matches: 10. Clones were read by immunoSEQ multiplex PCR, and TCRdb kept only the in-frame ones, dropping some. The sample contains under 300,000 clones, 75% to 90% of which appear only once. J is TRBJ2-3 and V is TRBV5-6; 10 nucleotides agree with TRBD2. The sample comprised peripheral blood. This receptor was identified in a woman aged 30 to 39 with active or convalescent COVID-19. The CDR3 here is CASSPALAGVVDTQYF. CDR3 DNA sequence: TGTGCCAGCAGCCCCGCCCTAGCGGGGGTCGTAGATACGCAGTATTTT.